This is a list of T cell receptor beta chains from one sample in a study of PD-L1 blockade in urothelial cancer. Data came from immunoSEQ multiplex PCR; TCRdb stores just in-frame clones and leaves some out. Seen here are some 49,000 clones, 87% observed once, and the top ten hold approximately 7.1%. The specimen comprised PBMCs, sampled around atezolizumab (anti-PD-L1) treatment. Receptor source: a man between 60 and 75 years old with urothelial cancer. Each CDR3 is given without its conserved first and last residue. The D gene is left open where the match is weak.

v_gene: TRBV7-9
len: 13
d_gene: TRBD1
CDR3aa: ASSSYRGGLDGYT

v_gene: TRBV9
len: 13
d_gene: .
CDR3aa: ASSVRGGAYNEQF

v_gene: TRBV4-1
len: 12
d_gene: .
CDR3aa: ASSQDRGNYGYT

v_gene: TRBV5-4
len: 12
d_gene: TRBD1
CDR3aa: ASSLQGAQGGYT

v_gene: TRBV9
len: 13
d_gene: .
CDR3aa: ASSVEGSGTYEQY

v_gene: TRBV5-1
len: 12
d_gene: .
CDR3aa: ASSYQTSSYEQY

v_gene: TRBV9
len: 15
d_gene: .
CDR3aa: ASSVVDSVSSGNTIY

v_gene: TRBV18
len: 11
d_gene: .
CDR3aa: ASSPRAYNEQF

v_gene: TRBV27
len: 11
d_gene: .
CDR3aa: ASNPAGNYEQY

v_gene: TRBV5-1
len: 14
d_gene: TRBD2
CDR3aa: ASSLPLAGAYNEQF

v_gene: TRBV28
len: 13
d_gene: TRBD2
CDR3aa: ASSPGGGGADTQY

v_gene: TRBV5-5
len: 12
d_gene: .
CDR3aa: ASSSRQGQETQY

v_gene: TRBV7-9
len: 13
d_gene: TRBD1
CDR3aa: ASSSGQAGTDTQY

v_gene: TRBV5-8
len: 12
d_gene: .
CDR3aa: ASWSRGRDQPQH

v_gene: TRBV18
len: 13
d_gene: TRBD1
CDR3aa: ASSATGTENSPLH

v_gene: TRBV7-2
len: 13
d_gene: .
CDR3aa: ASSLVAGSNEKLF

v_gene: TRBV18
len: 13
d_gene: .
CDR3aa: ASSPSRVDKNIQY

v_gene: TRBV18
len: 13
d_gene: TRBD1
CDR3aa: ASSPGQVTGYGYT

v_gene: TRBV5-3
len: 14
d_gene: TRBD2
CDR3aa: ARTPFFVTSVEEQY

v_gene: TRBV6-1
len: 15
d_gene: TRBD2
CDR3aa: ASSGTSGGGSGLIQY

v_gene: TRBV5-6
len: 14
d_gene: .
CDR3aa: ASSLGSGPSNQPQH

v_gene: TRBV19
len: 14
d_gene: TRBD1
CDR3aa: ASSIDGTGIKNTQY

v_gene: TRBV20-1
len: 9
d_gene: .
CDR3aa: SAERRGEQF

v_gene: TRBV12-5
len: 15
d_gene: TRBD1
CDR3aa: ASGSPHRGVLETEAF

v_gene: TRBV19
len: 12
d_gene: .
CDR3aa: ASSIGGVGQPQH

v_gene: TRBV7-2
len: 13
d_gene: .
CDR3aa: ASGQTYSGANVLT

v_gene: TRBV27
len: 14
d_gene: TRBD2
CDR3aa: ASRRLAGLSTDTQY

v_gene: TRBV4-2
len: 12
d_gene: .
CDR3aa: ASSQLDQGSGYT

v_gene: TRBV27
len: 14
d_gene: .
CDR3aa: ASSIAGVWSGTEAF

v_gene: TRBV19
len: 12
d_gene: TRBD1
CDR3aa: ASSINRGGTEAF

v_gene: TRBV19
len: 11
d_gene: TRBD1
CDR3aa: ASRTGEGDTQY

v_gene: TRBV6-5
len: 13
d_gene: TRBD1
CDR3aa: ASNRQGTLNTEAF

v_gene: TRBV30
len: 15
d_gene: .
CDR3aa: AWSAGGAGTGIDTQY

v_gene: TRBV12-5
len: 14
d_gene: TRBD1
CDR3aa: ASGLGRDRAYSPLH

v_gene: TRBV10-3
len: 10
d_gene: .
CDR3aa: AISEETYEQY

v_gene: TRBV20-1
len: 9
d_gene: .
CDR3aa: SAPRGTKAF

v_gene: TRBV9
len: 12
d_gene: .
CDR3aa: ASSVDGQNTEAF

v_gene: TRBV7-8
len: 13
d_gene: TRBD1
CDR3aa: ASSPGTEMNTEAF

v_gene: TRBV19
len: 12
d_gene: .
CDR3aa: ASSIQATNTEAF

v_gene: TRBV5-6
len: 12
d_gene: .
CDR3aa: ASSFSNSDYEQY

v_gene: TRBV4-1
len: 13
d_gene: .
CDR3aa: ASSPLGGGGEKLF

v_gene: TRBV5-1
len: 12
d_gene: TRBD1
CDR3aa: ASSPGQGVAGYT

v_gene: TRBV2
len: 12
d_gene: .
CDR3aa: ASRHLYSNQPQH

v_gene: TRBV2
len: 13
d_gene: TRBD1
CDR3aa: ASSEEGARGYGYT

v_gene: TRBV4-1
len: 18
d_gene: TRBD1
CDR3aa: ASSQLLQSPGTGTGNTIY

v_gene: TRBV7-8
len: 13
d_gene: .
CDR3aa: ASSFEGVGANVLT

v_gene: TRBV19
len: 13
d_gene: .
CDR3aa: ASSYEGRGVTEAF

v_gene: TRBV5-1
len: 12
d_gene: .
CDR3aa: ASTHPVSTDTQY

v_gene: TRBV30
len: 12
d_gene: .
CDR3aa: AWSVRISRYEQY

v_gene: TRBV4-3
len: 15
d_gene: .
CDR3aa: ASSQDLSYRQNQPQH

v_gene: TRBV5-4
len: 13
d_gene: TRBD1
CDR3aa: ASSPGQGGAGELF

v_gene: TRBV5-1
len: 11
d_gene: .
CDR3aa: ASSMDMNTEAF

v_gene: TRBV6-5
len: 10
d_gene: .
CDR3aa: ASRKSSYEQY

v_gene: TRBV6-1
len: 14
d_gene: TRBD1
CDR3aa: ASSETWTGAGNTIY

v_gene: TRBV10-1
len: 13
d_gene: .
CDR3aa: ASSEDRSNTDTQY

v_gene: TRBV6-5
len: 12
d_gene: .
CDR3aa: ASSYTRLNYGYT

v_gene: TRBV25-1
len: 12
d_gene: .
CDR3aa: ASRGAISSYEQY

v_gene: TRBV5-1
len: 12
d_gene: TRBD2
CDR3aa: ASSSGGVTDTQY

v_gene: TRBV7-6
len: 15
d_gene: .
CDR3aa: ASSLVPPRGADTEAF